The present T cell receptor (beta chain) was sequenced within a study of shared clonotypes between healthy human individuals. General study results and limits: The authors sampled blood alone, and tissue repertoires likely differ. Among several donors, 4.5% to 5.5% of naive CD4 clonotypes were found in common. Incomplete sequencing of sorted subsets was indicated by rarefaction despite large depth.

The V gene's germline CDR1 is LGHNA and CDR2 YSLEER. Trimming cost V 4 bases and J 4 bases; bases outside gene matches: 7. The CDR3 extends over 15 amino acids. Assay used: immunoSEQ multiplex PCR; TCRdb lists only in-frame clones, some missing. Among approximately 2.5 million clones listed, approximately 93% were seen once. Each of the donors was a healthy adult who was HIV-negative and had not had a recent acute infection or vaccination. As for this clone: Its specificity is unknown.

This chain links TRBV4-3 with TRBJ2-5; 9 bases align to TRBD2. The sequenced sample consisted of naive CD4+ T cells from PBMCs. The subset is: CD45RA+ positively selected. The sequence came from a man between 18 and 35 years old in good health. Some clones in this sample may be carry-over from other donors' samples. CDR3 region: CASSLGAGGGETQYF. The CDR3, as DNA: TGCGCCAGCAGCCTGGGGGCGGGAGGGGGAGAGACCCAGTACTTC.